One sample yielded the 22 T cell receptor beta chains listed below, sequenced in a study of blood T cell repertoires in COVID-19. Sequencing was performed with immunoSEQ multiplex PCR; in TCRdb, only in-frame clones are kept and a portion is missing. The sample consists of under 350,000 clones, approximately 89% of them appearing once. Sequencing was done on a sample of PBMCs or T cells enriched from blood (not recorded which). Receptors were obtained from a young woman who had recovered from COVID-19.

The chain joins TRBV7-3 to TRBJ2-6; D might be TRBD1 (6 bases). Germline V gene lookup returns CDR1 SGHTA and CDR2 FQGTGA. The V end was cut by 5 bases, the J end by 3 bases, with 14 bases between. The CDR3 runs 16 residues. The CDR3 protein is CASSPPTGFGANVLTF. The CDR3 nucleotides are TGTGCCAGCAGCCCACCCACAGGGTTTGGGGCCAACGTCCTGACTTTC. Drawing the rest from reference TRBV7-3 and TRBJ2-6, the complete variable domain is GAGVSQTPSNKVTEKGKYVELRCDPISGHTALYWYRQSLGQGPEFLIYFQGTGAADDSGLPNDRFFAVRPEGSVSTLKIQRTERGDSAVYLCASSPPTGFGANVLTFGAGSRLTVL.

The chain recombines TRBV5-1 with TRBJ1-2, with D unresolved. Looked up from germline, CDR1 is SGHRS and CDR2 is YFSETQ. V lost 0 bases and J 4 bases, leaving 19 bases between the germline ends. The CDR3 runs to 17 residues. CDR3 nucleotides: TGCGCCAGCAGCTTGGCAGGAGGACCGGGCCTTACCTATGGCTACACCTTC. Translation gives CASSLAGGPGLTYGYTF. Full variable domain (remainder filled in from reference TRBV5-1 and TRBJ1-2): KAGVTQTPRYLIKTRGQQVTLSCSPISGHRSVSWYQQTPGQGLQFLFEYFSETQRNKGNFPGRFSGRQFSNSRSEMNVSTLELGDSALYLCASSLAGGPGLTYGYTFGSGTRLTVV.

The J gene is TRBJ1-6, the V gene TRBV7-9; 7 bases line up with TRBD1. V lost 4 bases and J lost 5; bases outside the gene matches: 5. CDR1 SEHNR and CDR2 FQNEAQ come from the germline V gene (reference sequence). The CDR3 contains 15 residues. The CDR3 bases are TGTGCCAGCAGCTCCCTGACAGGGAATAATTCACCCCTCCACTTT. It yields the protein CASSSLTGNNSPLHF.

This clone appeared a few times. V and J are TRBV7-2 and TRBJ2-7; D possibly corresponds to TRBD1 (5 bases). V shed 1 base and J shed 2 bases, with 9 bases lying between them. This CDR3 is built from 14 residues. Germline lookup yields CDR1 SGHTA and CDR2 FQGNSA. The CDR3 spells CASSLGADTYEQYF. CDR3 coding DNA: TGTGCCAGCAGCTTAGGGGCGGACACCTACGAGCAGTACTTC.

This clone was counted a single time. The chain is built from TRBV30 and TRBJ1-2; D not certain. In germline, CDR1 is GTSNPN, CDR2 SVGIG (reference sequence). CDR3 length: 14 residues. The ends were cut back, 4 bases at V and 4 bases at J, with 16 bases in the middle. The CDR3 sequence: CAWMVGRHRYGYTF. CDR3 coding DNA: TGTGCCTGGATGGTCGGCAGACACCGCTATGGCTACACCTTC.

Only a few counts were recorded for this clone. The chain has TRBV5-1 and TRBJ1-3; no clear D. With 1 base removed from V and 0 bases from J, the gap between germline ends came to 11 bases. Germline assignment: CDR1 SGHRS and CDR2 YFSETQ. The CDR3 contains 16 residues. In DNA, the CDR3 is TGCGCCAGCAGCTTGTCACAGTCCACCTCTGGAAACACCATATATTTT. Its protein product is CASSLSQSTSGNTIYF.

This chain connects TRBV19 to TRBJ2-7; TRBD2 agrees at 13 bases. Germline assignment: CDR1 LNHDA and CDR2 SQIVND (reference sequence). The junction had 8 bases not matched to a gene; V was cut back by 5 bases and J by 4 bases. The CDR3 is 16 amino acids. The CDR3 sequence: CASSYGGLAGSYEQYF. The CDR3 region has the DNA TGTGCCAGTAGTTATGGGGGACTAGCGGGATCGTACGAGCAGTACTTC.

The rearrangement uses TRBV28 and TRBJ2-1; 15 bases line up with TRBD2. This CDR3 spans 16 amino acids. V lost 4 bases and J lost 8; bases outside the gene matches: 6. Germline loops: CDR1 MDHEN, CDR2 SYDVKM. The CDR3 coding sequence is TGTGCCAGCAGTTCGCGGACTAGCGGGAGGGCCGATGAGCAGTTCTTC. This translates into CASSSRTSGRADEQFF.

V gene TRBV27 combines with J gene TRBJ1-3; perhaps TRBD1 as D (5 bases). The V gene's germline CDR1 is MNHEY and CDR2 SMNVEV (reference sequence). CDR3 size: 12 residues. V lost 5 bases to trimming and J lost 9 bases, with 11 bases between them. CDR3 sequence (DNA): TGTGCCAGCAGTCGGAGGGGCGGCACCATATATTTT. This sequence encodes CASSRRGGTIYF.

The rearrangement joins TRBV6-5 to TRBJ2-7; tentative D call: TRBD2 (6 bases). The germline gives CDR1 MNHEY, CDR2 SVGAGI. This CDR3 is built from 14 residues. The V end was cut by 8 bases, the J end by 3 bases, with 17 bases between. CDR3 protein: CASESLGGIYEQYF. In nucleotides, the CDR3 is TGTGCCAGCGAGAGCTTGGGCGGGATCTACGAGCAGTACTTC.

This chain connects TRBV3-1 (or the pseudogene TRBV3-2) to TRBJ1-4; D is possibly TRBD1 (5 bases). CDR1 LGHDT and CDR2 YNNKEL come from the germline V gene (reference sequence). CDR3 length: 14 amino acids. Trimming left V 4 bases short and J 7 bases short, with 13 bases between. The CDR3 nucleotides read TGTGCCAGCAGCCTAGACAGAAGTGCTGAAAAACTGTTTTTT. Protein product: CASSLDRSAEKLFF.

The chain carries TRBV7-9 and TRBJ2-1; D possibly corresponds to TRBD2 (7 bases). Trimming removed 1 base from V and 5 bases from J, with 12 bases in between. Germline values: CDR1 SEHNR, CDR2 FQNEAQ (reference sequence). The CDR3 extends over 15 amino acids. Written as DNA, the CDR3 is TGTGCCAGCAGCTTAGGATGGGGGGGCCACAATGAGCAGTTCTTC. It encodes CASSLGWGGHNEQFF.

The CDR3 nucleotides read TGTGCCAGTAGTCGACGACAGGGTCCAGATACGCAGTATTTT. It is translated as CASSRRQGPDTQYF. The V gene is TRBV19, the J gene TRBJ2-3; 7 bases line up with TRBD1. The CDR3 spans 14 residues. V gave up 5 bases and J gave up 4 bases; unmatched junction bases: 6. Germline V CDR1 and CDR2: LNHDA, SQIVND (reference sequence). The variable domain in full, with the rest retrieved from reference TRBV19 and TRBJ2-3, is DGGITQSPKYLFRKEGQNVTLSCEQNLNHDAMYWYRQDPGQGLRLIYYSQIVNDFQKGDIAEGYSVSREKKESFPLTVTSAQKNPTAFYLCASSRRQGPDTQYFGPGTRLTVL.

The rearrangement joins TRBV29-1 to TRBJ1-4; D ambiguous. The ends were cut back, 1 base at V and 6 bases at J, with 15 bases in the middle. The CDR3 totals 15 residues. Germline CDR1 is SQVTM and CDR2 is ANQGSEA. CDR3: CSVEALRGWDEKLFF. The DNA of the CDR3 is TGCAGCGTTGAAGCCCTGCGGGGTTGGGATGAAAAACTGTTTTTT.

V is TRBV9 and J is TRBJ2-7; TRBD2 is a possible D gene (5 bases). V shed 4 bases and J shed 5 bases, with 13 bases lying between them. CDR1 is SGDLS and CDR2 is YYNGEE in the germline V gene. This CDR3 spans 13 amino acids. The CDR3, as DNA: TGTGCCAGCAGCTTCTCCCCCGGGGACGAGCAGTACTTC. Protein: CASSFSPGDEQYF.

This chain connects TRBV5-6 to TRBJ2-3, with a possible D match to TRBD2 (5 bases). Per germline, CDR1 SGHDT and CDR2 YYEEEE. Deletions cut 0 bases from V and 10 bases from J, with 15 bases between. The CDR3 totals 14 residues. The CDR3 nucleotides are TGTGCCAGCAGCTTGGGGGCTAGCTCAATTGCGCAGTATTTT. This codes for CASSLGASSIAQYF.

The rearrangement links TRBV10-2 to TRBJ1-2; the D gene is possibly TRBD1 (5 bases). Looked up from germline, CDR1 is WSHSY and CDR2 is SAAADI. V gave up 6 bases and J gave up 1 base, with 9 bases separating them. This CDR3 is built from 13 residues. CDR3 loop: CASRTAYNYGYTF. The CDR3 DNA follows: TGCGCCAGCAGGACAGCTTATAACTATGGCTACACCTTC.

The chain joins TRBV6-2 or TRBV6-3 to TRBJ1-2; D unresolved. In germline, CDR1 is MNHEY, CDR2 SVGEGT. The ends were cut back, 2 bases at V and 7 bases at J, with 8 bases in the middle. CDR3 length equals 12 residues. For the CDR3, the DNA is TGTGCCAGCAGTTACGGCGGGATTGGCTACACCTTC. It encodes CASSYGGIGYTF.

The chain joins TRBV25-1 to TRBJ2-7, with 8 bases identical to TRBD1. The length of the CDR3 is 13 residues. V gave up 5 bases and J gave up 5 bases; unmatched junction bases: 5. Germline V gives CDR1 MGHDK, CDR2 SYGVNS. This CDR3 reads CASSRTGLNEQYF. The CDR3 DNA reads as TGTGCCAGCAGTCGGACAGGGTTAAACGAGCAGTACTTC.

The chain combines TRBV5-4 with TRBJ2-2, with 9 nucleotides matching TRBD1. Germline assignment: CDR1 SGHNT and CDR2 YYREEE (reference sequence). V was clipped by 0 bases and J by 5 bases; unmatched bases: 2. This CDR3 is 15 amino acids long. As DNA, the CDR3 is TGTGCCAGCAGCTTGGGGGGACAGGGAACCGGGGAGCTGTTTTTT. Protein: CASSLGGQGTGELFF.

The J gene is TRBJ2-5, the V gene TRBV4-3, with a weak D call TRBD1 (6 bases). V was trimmed by 0 bases and J by 5 bases, leaving 13 bases between them. Germline assignment: CDR1 LGHNA and CDR2 YSLEER. The CDR3 loop spans 15 amino acids. The CDR3 loop is CASSQEGQGSETQYF. CDR3 DNA: TGCGCCAGCAGCCAAGAAGGTCAGGGGTCCGAGACCCAGTACTTC.

The chain carries TRBV5-1 and TRBJ1-5; TRBD1 matches 7 bases. J gave up 1 base and V 4 bases, and 8 bases lay outside the gene matches. CDR1 SGHRS and CDR2 YFSETQ come from the germline V gene. The CDR3 contains 16 residues. This chain's CDR3 is CASSLTGAGSNQPQHF. In DNA form, the CDR3 reads TGCGCCAGCAGCCTCACAGGGGCGGGGAGCAATCAGCCCCAGCATTTT.